The 5 T cell receptor beta chains presented below share a single source sample, sequenced in a study of CD8 T cells in Susac syndrome. Random hexamers served to reverse transcribe roughly 0.5 to 1 ug RNA. TCRdb re-called the immunoSEQ multiplex PCR reads with MiXCR, one entry per CDR3 protein. The table records 200,000 to 250,000 distinct CDR3 sequences, around 93% of them present only once. The specimen was CD4+ T cells from PBMCs. Receptor source: a human donor with multiple sclerosis.

The V gene is TRBV15, the J gene TRBJ1-1, with D perhaps matching TRBD1 (5 bases). V dropped 4 bases and J dropped 4 bases, with 13 bases sitting between them. CDR1 is LNHNV and CDR2 is YYDKDF in the germline V gene (reference sequence). The CDR3 length is 14 residues. The CDR3 spells CATSTERRGTEAFF. The CDR3 DNA follows: TGTGCCACCAGCACCGAAAGGAGGGGCACTGAAGCTTTCTTT.

The V call is TRBV9, the J call TRBJ2-6; D is possibly TRBD1 (5 bases). This CDR3 comprises 15 residues. The germline V gene has CDR1 SGDLS and CDR2 YYNGEE. Trimming left V 4 bases short and J 1 base short, with 9 bases between. The CDR3 sequence is CASSRRQSGANVLTF. The CDR3 DNA follows: TGTGCCAGCAGCCGACGACAGTCTGGGGCCAACGTCCTGACTTTC.

The rearrangement links TRBV30 to TRBJ2-1; D may be TRBD2 (5 bases). The CDR3 covers 14 residues. Germline V gene data show CDR1 as GTSNPN and CDR2 as SVGIG (reference sequence). Trimming took off 2 bases at V and 2 bases at J, with 10 bases between the two ends. CDR3 residues: CAWSRDRAYNEQFF. The DNA of the CDR3 is TGTGCCTGGAGTCGGGATCGGGCCTACAATGAGCAGTTCTTC.

This clonotype is a singleton in its sample. This chain joins TRBV19 and TRBJ1-5; 7 bases agree with TRBD1. Germline CDR1 LNHDA, CDR2 SQIVND (reference sequence). CDR3 length equals 12 residues. V was clipped by 5 bases and J by 5 bases; unmatched bases: 0. The CDR3 DNA reads as TGTGCCAGTAGTGGACAGGATCAGCCCCAGCATTTT. Residues: CASSGQDQPQHF.

V usage is TRBV27 and J usage is TRBJ1-1; D gene ambiguous. CDR3 size: 13 residues. Germline loops: CDR1 MNHEY, CDR2 SMNVEV (reference sequence). The V gene lost 0 bases and the J gene lost 2 bases, with 4 bases spanning the gap. The CDR3 bases are TGTGCCAGCAGTTTATCCCGAAACACTGAAGCTTTCTTT. Translation gives CASSLSRNTEAFF.